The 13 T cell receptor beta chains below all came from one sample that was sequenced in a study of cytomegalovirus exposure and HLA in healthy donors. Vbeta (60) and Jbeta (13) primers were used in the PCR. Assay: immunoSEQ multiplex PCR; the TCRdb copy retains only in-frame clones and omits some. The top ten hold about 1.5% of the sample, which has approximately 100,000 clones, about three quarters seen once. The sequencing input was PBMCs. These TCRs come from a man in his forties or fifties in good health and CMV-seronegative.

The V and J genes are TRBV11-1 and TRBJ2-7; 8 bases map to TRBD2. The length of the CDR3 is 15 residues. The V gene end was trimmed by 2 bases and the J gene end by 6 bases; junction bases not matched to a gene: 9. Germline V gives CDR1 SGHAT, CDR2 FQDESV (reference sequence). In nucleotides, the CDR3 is TGTGCCAGCAGCTTACTCCCCCGGGGGGGCGTCGAGCAGTACTTC. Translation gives CASSLLPRGGVEQYF.

The CDR3 loop is CAWSVRQGLTSPLHF. For the CDR3, the DNA is TGTGCCTGGAGTGTTAGACAGGGTCTGACTTCACCCCTCCACTTT. The chain is built from TRBV30 and TRBJ1-6; TRBD1 matches 7 bases. The V and J ends lost 0 bases and 9 bases, in that order; junction bases with no gene match: 8. Per the germline V gene, CDR1 is GTSNPN and CDR2 is SVGIG (reference sequence). The CDR3 has 15 residues.

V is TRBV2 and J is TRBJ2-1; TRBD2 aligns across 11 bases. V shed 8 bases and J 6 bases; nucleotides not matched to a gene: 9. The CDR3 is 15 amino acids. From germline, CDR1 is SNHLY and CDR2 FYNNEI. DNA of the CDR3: TGTGCCAGCGGGAATAGCGGGGGGGCGATCAATGAGCAGTTCTTC. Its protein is CASGNSGGAINEQFF.

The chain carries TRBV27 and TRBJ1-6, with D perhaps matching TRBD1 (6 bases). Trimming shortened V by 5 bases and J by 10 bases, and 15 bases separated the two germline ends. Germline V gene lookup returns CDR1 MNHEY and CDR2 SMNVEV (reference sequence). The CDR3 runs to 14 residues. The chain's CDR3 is CASSPGQRNSPLHF. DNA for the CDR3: TGTGCCAGCAGTCCCGGACAGAGGAACTCACCCCTCCACTTT.

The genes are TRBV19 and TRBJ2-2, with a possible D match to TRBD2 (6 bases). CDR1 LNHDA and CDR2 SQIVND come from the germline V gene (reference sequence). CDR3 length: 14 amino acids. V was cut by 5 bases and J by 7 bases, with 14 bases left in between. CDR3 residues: CASSPGLTVGELFF. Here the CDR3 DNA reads TGTGCCAGTAGTCCCGGACTAACCGTCGGGGAGCTGTTTTTT.

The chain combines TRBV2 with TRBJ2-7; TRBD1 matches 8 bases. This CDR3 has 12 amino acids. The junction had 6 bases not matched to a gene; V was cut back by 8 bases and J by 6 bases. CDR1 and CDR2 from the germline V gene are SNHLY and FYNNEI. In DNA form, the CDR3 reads TGTGCCAGCCGTCAAGACAGGGGCGAGCAGTACTTC. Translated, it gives CASRQDRGEQYF.

This chain's CDR3 is CASNEVEGETQYF. In DNA, the CDR3 is TGTGCCAGCAATGAGGTGGAGGGAGAGACCCAGTACTTC. The chain links TRBV2 to TRBJ2-5; weak D call: TRBD2 (6 bases). The CDR3 has 13 residues. Trimming took 7 bases from V and 4 from J, leaving 13 bases between them. The germline gives CDR1 SNHLY, CDR2 FYNNEI.

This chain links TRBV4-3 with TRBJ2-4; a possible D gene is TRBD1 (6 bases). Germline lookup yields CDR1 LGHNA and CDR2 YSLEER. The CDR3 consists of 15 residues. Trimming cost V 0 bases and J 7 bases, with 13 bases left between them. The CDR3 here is CASSQEWQRGNIQYF. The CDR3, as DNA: TGCGCCAGCAGCCAAGAATGGCAGAGGGGGAACATTCAGTACTTC.

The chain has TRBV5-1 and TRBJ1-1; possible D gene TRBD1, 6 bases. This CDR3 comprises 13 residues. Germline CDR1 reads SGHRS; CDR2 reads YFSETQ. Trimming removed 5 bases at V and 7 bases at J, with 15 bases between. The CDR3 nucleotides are TGCGCCAGCAGATACGGGGGGCCTGGTGAAGCTTTCTTT. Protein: CASRYGGPGEAFF.

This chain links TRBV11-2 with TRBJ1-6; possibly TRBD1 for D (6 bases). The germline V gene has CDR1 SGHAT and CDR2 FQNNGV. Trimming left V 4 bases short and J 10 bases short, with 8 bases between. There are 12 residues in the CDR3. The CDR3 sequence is CASSSGVSPLHF. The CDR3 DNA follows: TGTGCCAGCAGCTCAGGGGTATCACCCCTCCACTTT. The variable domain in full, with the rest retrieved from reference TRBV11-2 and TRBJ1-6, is EAGVAQSPRYKIIEKRQSVAFWCNPISGHATLYWYQQILGQGPKLLIQFQNNGVVDDSQLPKDRFSAERLKGVDSTLKIQPAKLEDSAVYLCASSSGVSPLHFGNGTRLTVT.

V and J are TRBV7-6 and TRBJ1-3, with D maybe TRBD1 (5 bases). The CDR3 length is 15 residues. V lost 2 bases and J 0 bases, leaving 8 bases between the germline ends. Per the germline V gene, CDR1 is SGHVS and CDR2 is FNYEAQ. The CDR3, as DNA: TGTGCCAGCAGCTTAACGGACAACTCTGGAAACACCATATATTTT. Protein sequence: CASSLTDNSGNTIYF. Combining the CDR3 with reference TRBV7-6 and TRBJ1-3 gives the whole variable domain GAGVSQSPRYKVTKRGQDVALRCDPISGHVSLYWYRQALGQGPEFLTYFNYEAQQDKSGLPNDRFSAERPEGSISTLTIQRTEQRDSAMYRCASSLTDNSGNTIYFGEGSWLTVV.

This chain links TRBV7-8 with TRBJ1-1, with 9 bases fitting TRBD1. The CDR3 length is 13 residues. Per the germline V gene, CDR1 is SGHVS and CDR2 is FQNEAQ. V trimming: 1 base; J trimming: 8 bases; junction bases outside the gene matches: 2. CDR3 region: CASSLEDRGEAFF. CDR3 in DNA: TGTGCCAGCAGCTTAGAGGACAGGGGCGAAGCTTTCTTT.

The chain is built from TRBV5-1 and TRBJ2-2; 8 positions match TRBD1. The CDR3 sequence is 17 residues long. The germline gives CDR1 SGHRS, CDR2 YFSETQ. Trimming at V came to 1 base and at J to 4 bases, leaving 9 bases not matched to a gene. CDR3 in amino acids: CASSLLFGRGRTGELFF. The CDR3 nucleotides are TGCGCCAGCAGCTTGCTGTTCGGCAGGGGGCGCACCGGGGAGCTGTTTTTT.